A selection of T cell receptor beta chains follows, all from one sample in a study of T cell repertoires in cytomegalovirus infection. Their antigens remain unidentified. TCRdb passed the reads through MiXCR, listing each CDR3 protein once. The sample consists of 49,000 or so distinct CDR3 sequences, about 19% of them appearing once. This material consisted of CD8+ T cells from cultured PBMCs, taken from culture after CMV antigen stimulation. These receptors were taken from a human donor in good health (CMV status not recorded). Some clones in this sample may be carry-over from other donors' samples. Both conserved end residues are part of each CDR3. D genes are given only for firm matches. Size tells how often a clone was seen (once, few, many) or the class of an expanded clone, and some rows leave it out.

d_gene,j_gene,v_gene,abundance,CDR3aa,CDR3nt
.,TRBJ2-1,TRBV6-4,few,CASSEREQDEQFF,TGTGCCAGCAGTGAGAGGGAACAGGATGAGCAGTTCTTC
TRBD1,TRBJ2-7,TRBV7-9,few,CASQTGGHEQYF,TGTGCCTCTCAGACAGGGGGGCACGAGCAGTACTTC
.,TRBJ1-5,TRBV5-5,few,CASSFLGNSNQPQHF,TGTGCCAGCAGCTTTTTGGGTAATAGCAATCAGCCCCAGCATTTT
.,TRBJ2-6,TRBV9,few,CASSGFLAGANVLTF,TGTGCCAGCAGCGGTTTCCTGGCTGGGGCCAACGTCCTGACTTTC
.,TRBJ2-3,TRBV7-2,many,CASSLAGTSSTDTQYF,TGTGCCAGCAGCTTAGCGGGGACGTCTAGCACAGATACGCAGTATTTT
.,TRBJ2-4,TRBV30,few,CAWTRPRALAKNIQYF,TGTGCCTGGACCCGACCCAGGGCTCTAGCCAAAAACATTCAGTACTTC
TRBD2,TRBJ2-6,TRBV4-3,many,CASSQANGLSAGVGANVLTF,TGCGCCAGCAGCCAAGCCAACGGGTTATCAGCGGGGGTCGGGGCCAACGTCCTGACTTTC
.,TRBJ2-3,TRBV30,few,CAWSVGGPTDTQYF,TGTGCCTGGAGTGTCGGGGGGCCCACAGATACGCAGTATTTT
TRBD2,TRBJ2-1,TRBV20-1,many,CSARGTSGGATGSNEQFF,TGCAGTGCTCGGGGGACTAGCGGGGGGGCCACGGGGTCCAATGAGCAGTTCTTC
TRBD2,TRBJ2-7,TRBV23-1,many,CANGRPGGPHEQYF,TGCGCCAACGGCCGGCCGGGAGGGCCTCACGAGCAGTACTTC
TRBD1,TRBJ1-4,TRBV28,.,CASSYPDRGGEKLFF,TGTGCCAGCAGTTATCCGGACAGGGGGGGTGAAAAACTGTTTTTT
.,TRBJ2-1,TRBV4-3,.,CASSPRLGARPYNEQFF,TGCGCCAGCAGCCCGCGACTAGGGGCCCGACCGTACAATGAGCAGTTCTTC
.,TRBJ1-3,TRBV2,many,CASSERGDTIYF,TGTGCCAGCAGTGAAAGGGGAGACACCATATATTTT
TRBD1,TRBJ1-1,TRBV7-9,many,CASRQPRTGEGGTEAFF,TGTGCCAGCAGACAACCCCGTACAGGGGAGGGTGGGACTGAAGCTTTCTTT
TRBD1,TRBJ1-5,TRBV4-1,few,CASSQDPGGTGPQHF,TGCGCCAGCAGCCAAGACCCAGGGGGGACAGGGCCCCAGCATTTT
TRBD2,TRBJ2-1,TRBV4-1,.,CASSQDSGTNNEQFF,TGCGCCAGCAGCCAAGACAGCGGGACTAACAATGAGCAGTTCTTC
TRBD1,TRBJ2-7,TRBV12-3/TRBV12-4,.,CASSETGTGAYEQYF,TGTGCCAGCAGCGAAACCGGGACAGGGGCCTACGAGCAGTACTTC
.,TRBJ1-5,TRBV20-1,.,CSARAAGMRNQPQHF,TGCAGTGCTAGAGCCGCGGGGATGCGCAATCAGCCCCAGCATTTT
TRBD2,TRBJ2-1,TRBV7-2,many,CASSAGLAGWEQFF,TGTGCCAGCAGCGCGGGACTAGCGGGTTGGGAGCAGTTCTTC
.,TRBJ1-3,TRBV7-6,many,CASSLAGGATGNTIYF,TGTGCCAGCAGCTTAGCGGGGGGGGCAACTGGAAACACCATATATTTT
.,TRBJ1-2,TRBV5-1,.,CASSSGGRYGYTF,TGCGCCAGCAGCTCGGGGGGCCGCTATGGCTACACCTTC
.,TRBJ2-2,TRBV4-1,many,CASSQADTGELFF,TGCGCCAGCAGCCAGGCAGACACCGGGGAGCTGTTTTTT
.,TRBJ1-1,TRBV6-1,.,CASRQASTEAFF,TGTGCCAGCCGCCAGGCCTCCACTGAAGCTTTCTTT
.,TRBJ2-7,TRBV28,few,CASWGQGYEQYF,TGTGCCAGCTGGGGGCAGGGGTACGAGCAGTACTTC
.,TRBJ2-3,TRBV6-2/TRBV6-3,many,CASSYSASDTDTQYF,TGTGCCAGCAGTTACTCGGCTAGTGACACAGATACGCAGTATTTT
.,TRBJ2-7,TRBV7-9,many,CASSADSNVLEQYF,TGTGCCAGCAGCGCGGACAGTAATGTTCTCGAGCAGTACTTC
.,TRBJ1-5,TRBV6-5,once,CASSPGGRQPQHF,TGTGCCAGCAGTCCCGGGGGGCGGCAGCCCCAGCATTTT
.,TRBJ1-2,TRBV7-9,many,CASSLRKSANYGYTF,TGTGCCAGCAGCCTACGAAAATCGGCTAACTATGGCTACACCTTC
.,TRBJ1-1,TRBV7-9,.,CASSLPRGVTEAFF,TGTGCCAGCAGCCTCCCCCGAGGAGTCACTGAAGCTTTCTTT
TRBD2,TRBJ2-7,TRBV6-2/TRBV6-3,.,CASRTGTSGRDEQYF,TGTGCCAGCAGGACCGGGACTAGCGGGAGGGACGAGCAGTACTTC
TRBD1,TRBJ1-6,TRBV2,.,CASSDYRGWGSYNSPLHF,TGTGCCAGCAGCGATTACAGGGGCTGGGGCTCCTATAATTCACCCCTCCACTTT
TRBD1,TRBJ1-5,TRBV6-6,few,CASSYQGQGEFSGIANQPQHF,TGTGCCAGCAGTTACCAGGGACAGGGGGAATTTTCGGGGATAGCAAATCAGCCCCAGCATTTT
TRBD1,TRBJ2-7,TRBV20-1,few,CSGSRDRGREQYF,TGCAGTGGCTCCCGGGACAGGGGGCGAGAGCAGTACTTC
.,TRBJ1-2,TRBV27,many,CASSLSQGHYGYTF,TGTGCCAGCAGTTTATCGCAGGGCCACTATGGCTACACCTTC
TRBD2,TRBJ2-1,TRBV6-5,.,CASSYSGGGNNEQFF,TGTGCCAGCAGTTACTCTGGCGGGGGTAACAATGAGCAGTTCTTC
.,TRBJ2-2,TRBV7-6,many,CASSPRGSGELFF,TGTGCCAGCAGCCCCCGAGGTAGCGGGGAGCTGTTTTTT
.,TRBJ1-4,TRBV29-1,.,CSVPLGEKLFF,TGCAGCGTTCCCCTGGGGGAAAAACTGTTTTTT
.,TRBJ2-7,TRBV2,.,CASSADYLDEQYF,TGTGCCAGCAGTGCGGACTACCTTGACGAGCAGTACTTC
TRBD1,TRBJ1-2,TRBV7-3,.,CASSSTGGVMAPYTF,TGTGCCAGCAGCTCGACAGGGGGCGTGATGGCCCCTTACACCTTC
TRBD2,TRBJ2-1,TRBV7-6,many,CASSSGDASNEQFF,TGTGCTAGCAGCAGCGGGGACGCTTCCAATGAGCAGTTCTTC